The entry that follows covers one T cell receptor beta chain sequence. Germline V CDR1 and CDR2: LNHDA, SQIVND (reference sequence). The ends lost 7 bases at V and 3 bases at J; junction bases unmatched: 23. This CDR3 region has 19 residues. Source study methods: Reference gene primer amplification yielded estimated nucleated cell counts. Profiling relied on immunoSEQ multiplex PCR, and the TCRdb table lists in-frame clones only, not all of them. The V and J calls and clone size are taken from that table; D and trimming were inferred from the DNA. The table has about 380,000 clones, roughly 89% seen once. The data were taken from a study of blood T cell repertoires in COVID-19. Study context: Acute and convalescent COVID-19 specimens originated in the United States, Italy and Spain.

The sequence was collected from a man between 18 and 29 years old with active or convalescent COVID-19. V usage is TRBV19 and J usage is TRBJ1-2; 7 bases agree with TRBD1. Material: peripheral blood. The CDR3 loop reads CASTPHVDRVVLGDYGYTF. The CDR3, as DNA: TGTGCCAGTACCCCACACGTTGACAGGGTTGTTTTAGGAGACTATGGCTACACCTTC.